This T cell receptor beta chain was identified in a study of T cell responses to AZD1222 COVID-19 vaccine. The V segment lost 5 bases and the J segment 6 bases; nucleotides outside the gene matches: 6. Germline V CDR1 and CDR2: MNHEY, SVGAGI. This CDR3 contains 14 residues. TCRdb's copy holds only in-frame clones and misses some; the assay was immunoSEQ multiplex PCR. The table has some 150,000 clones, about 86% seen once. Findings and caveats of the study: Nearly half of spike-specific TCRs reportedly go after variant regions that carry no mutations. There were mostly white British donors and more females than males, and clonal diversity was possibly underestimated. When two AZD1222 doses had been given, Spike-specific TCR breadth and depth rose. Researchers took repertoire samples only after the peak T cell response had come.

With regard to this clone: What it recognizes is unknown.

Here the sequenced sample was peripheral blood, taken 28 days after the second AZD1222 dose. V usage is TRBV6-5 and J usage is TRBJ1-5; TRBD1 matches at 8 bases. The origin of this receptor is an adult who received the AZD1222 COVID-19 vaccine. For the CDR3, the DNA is TGTGCCAGCAGTAAGACAGGGGAGGTTCAGCCCCAGCATTTT. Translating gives CASSKTGEVQPQHF.